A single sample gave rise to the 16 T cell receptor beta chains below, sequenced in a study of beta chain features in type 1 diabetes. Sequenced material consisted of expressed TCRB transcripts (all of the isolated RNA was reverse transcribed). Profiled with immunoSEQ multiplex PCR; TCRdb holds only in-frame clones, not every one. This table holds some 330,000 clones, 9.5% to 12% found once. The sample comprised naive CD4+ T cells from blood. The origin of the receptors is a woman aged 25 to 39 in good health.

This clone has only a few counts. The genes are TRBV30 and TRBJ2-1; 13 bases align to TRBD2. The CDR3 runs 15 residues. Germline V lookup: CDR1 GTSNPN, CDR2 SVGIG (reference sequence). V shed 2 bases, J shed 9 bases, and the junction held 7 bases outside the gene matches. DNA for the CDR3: TGTGCCTGGAGTCGACTAGCGGGAGGATATGGTGAGCAGTTCTTC. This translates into CAWSRLAGGYGEQFF.

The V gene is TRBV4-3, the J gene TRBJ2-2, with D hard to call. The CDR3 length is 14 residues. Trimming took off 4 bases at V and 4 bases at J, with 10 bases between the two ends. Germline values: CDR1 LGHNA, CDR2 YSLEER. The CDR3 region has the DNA TGCGCCAGCAGCCTGGAGCGCCTCACCGGGGAGCTGTTTTTT. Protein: CASSLERLTGELFF.

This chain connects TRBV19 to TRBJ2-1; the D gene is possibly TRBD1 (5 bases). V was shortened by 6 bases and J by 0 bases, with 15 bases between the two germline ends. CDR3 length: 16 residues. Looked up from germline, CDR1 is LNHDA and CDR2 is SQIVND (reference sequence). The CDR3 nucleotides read TGTGCCAGTAGGGGGCTCGGCGACAGCTCCTACAATGAGCAGTTCTTC. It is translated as CASRGLGDSSYNEQFF.

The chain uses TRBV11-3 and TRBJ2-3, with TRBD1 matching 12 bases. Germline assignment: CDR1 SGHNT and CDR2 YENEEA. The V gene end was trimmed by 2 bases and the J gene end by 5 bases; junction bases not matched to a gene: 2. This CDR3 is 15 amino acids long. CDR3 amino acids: CASSLRDRGQDTQYF. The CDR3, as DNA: TGTGCCAGCAGCTTAAGGGACAGGGGGCAAGATACGCAGTATTTT.

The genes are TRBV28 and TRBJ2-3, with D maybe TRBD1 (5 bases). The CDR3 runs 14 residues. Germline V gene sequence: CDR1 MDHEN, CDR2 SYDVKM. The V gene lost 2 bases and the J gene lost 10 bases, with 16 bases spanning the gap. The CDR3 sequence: CASSLRGTKLAQYF. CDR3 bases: TGTGCCAGCAGTTTAAGGGGAACTAAACTCGCGCAGTATTTT.

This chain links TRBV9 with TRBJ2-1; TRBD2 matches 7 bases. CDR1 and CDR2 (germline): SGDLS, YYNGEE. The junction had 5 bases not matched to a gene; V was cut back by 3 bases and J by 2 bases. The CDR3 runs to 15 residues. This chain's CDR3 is CASSESSGAYNEQFF. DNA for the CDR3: TGTGCCAGCAGCGAGTCTAGCGGAGCCTACAATGAGCAGTTCTTC.

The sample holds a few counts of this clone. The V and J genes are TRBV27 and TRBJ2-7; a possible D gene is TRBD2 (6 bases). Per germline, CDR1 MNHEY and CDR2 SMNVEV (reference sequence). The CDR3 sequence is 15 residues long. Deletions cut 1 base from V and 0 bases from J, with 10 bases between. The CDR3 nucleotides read TGTGCCAGCAGTTTATTGGGGGACTCCTCCTACGAGCAGTACTTC. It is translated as CASSLLGDSSYEQYF.

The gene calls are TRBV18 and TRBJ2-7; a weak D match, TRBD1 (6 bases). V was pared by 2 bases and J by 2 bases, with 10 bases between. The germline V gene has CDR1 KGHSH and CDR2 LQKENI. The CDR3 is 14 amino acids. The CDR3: CASSPRTVPYEQYF. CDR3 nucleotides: TGTGCCAGCTCACCAAGGACAGTTCCCTACGAGCAGTACTTC.

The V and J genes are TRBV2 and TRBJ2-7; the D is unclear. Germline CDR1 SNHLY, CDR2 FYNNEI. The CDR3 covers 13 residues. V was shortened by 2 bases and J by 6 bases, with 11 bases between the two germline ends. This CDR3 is CASSEIEVSEQYF. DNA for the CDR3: TGTGCCAGCAGTGAAATAGAGGTGAGCGAGCAGTACTTC.

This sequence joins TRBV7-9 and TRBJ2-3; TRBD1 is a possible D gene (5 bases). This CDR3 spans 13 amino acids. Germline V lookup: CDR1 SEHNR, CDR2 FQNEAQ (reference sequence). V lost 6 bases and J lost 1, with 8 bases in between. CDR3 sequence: CASRWGGTDTQYF. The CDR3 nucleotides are TGTGCCAGCAGGTGGGGCGGCACAGATACGCAGTATTTT. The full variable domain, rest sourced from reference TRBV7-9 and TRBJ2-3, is DTGVSQNPRHKITKRGQNVTFRCDPISEHNRLYWYRQTLGQGPEFLTYFQNEAQLEKSRLLSDRFSAERPKGSFSTLEIQRTEQGDSAMYLCASRWGGTDTQYFGPGTRLTVL.

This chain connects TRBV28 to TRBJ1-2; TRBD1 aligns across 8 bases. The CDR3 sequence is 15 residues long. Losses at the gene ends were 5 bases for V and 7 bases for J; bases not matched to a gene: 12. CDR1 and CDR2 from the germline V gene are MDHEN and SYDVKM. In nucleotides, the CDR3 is TGTGCCAGCAGTCTCGACCAGGACAGGGTAACTGGCTACACCTTC. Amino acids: CASSLDQDRVTGYTF.

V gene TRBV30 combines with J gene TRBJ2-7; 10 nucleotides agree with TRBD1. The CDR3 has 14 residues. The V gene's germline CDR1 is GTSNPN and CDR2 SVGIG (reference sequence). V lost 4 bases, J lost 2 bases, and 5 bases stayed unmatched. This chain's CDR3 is CAWNSGTGAYEQYF. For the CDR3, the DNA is TGTGCCTGGAACTCCGGGACAGGGGCCTACGAGCAGTACTTC.

The CDR3 coding sequence is TGTGCCAGCTCGCGCTGGGGGGACCCCTACAATGAGCAGTTCTTC. Its protein product is CASSRWGDPYNEQFF. This chain links TRBV25-1 with TRBJ2-1, with D perhaps TRBD2 (6 bases). V dropped 8 bases and J dropped 2 bases, with 16 bases sitting between them. The V gene's germline CDR1 is MGHDK and CDR2 SYGVNS. CDR3 length: 15 residues.

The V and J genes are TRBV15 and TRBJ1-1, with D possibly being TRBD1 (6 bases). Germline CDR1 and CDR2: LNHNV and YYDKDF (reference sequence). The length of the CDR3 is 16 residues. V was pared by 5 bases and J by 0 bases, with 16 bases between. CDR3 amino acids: CATSVTGQRLNTEAFF. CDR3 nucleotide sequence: TGTGCCACCAGCGTCACTGGACAGAGGCTGAACACTGAAGCTTTCTTT.

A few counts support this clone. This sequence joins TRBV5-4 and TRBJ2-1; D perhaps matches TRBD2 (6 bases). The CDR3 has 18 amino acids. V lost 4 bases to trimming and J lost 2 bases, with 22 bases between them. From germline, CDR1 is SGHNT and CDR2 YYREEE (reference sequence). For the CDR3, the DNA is TGTGCCAGCAGCCCGTACCCGTGGGGGGAGTTGGCCTACAATGAGCAGTTCTTC. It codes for CASSPYPWGELAYNEQFF.

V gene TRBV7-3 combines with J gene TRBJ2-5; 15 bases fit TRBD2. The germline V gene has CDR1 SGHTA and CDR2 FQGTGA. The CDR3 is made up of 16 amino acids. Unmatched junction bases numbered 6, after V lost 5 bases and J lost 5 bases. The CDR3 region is CASSRGLAGGPETQYF. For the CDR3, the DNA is TGTGCCAGCAGCAGGGGACTAGCGGGAGGCCCCGAGACCCAGTACTTC.